These 20 T cell receptor beta chains came from one sample sequenced in a study of T cells after yellow fever vaccination. TCRdb re-derived calls from the 5' RACE reads in MiXCR, one entry per CDR3 protein. In the table there are around 310,000 distinct CDR3 sequences, about 4% of which are singletons. The sequencing used PBMCs, collected 5 days after the yellow fever booster vaccination. These receptors all come from a man aged 18 to 35 who received the YFV17D yellow fever vaccine.

This clonotype has only a few counts. V usage is TRBV20-1 and J usage is TRBJ1-5; D perhaps matches TRBD1 (5 bases). V gave up 3 bases and J gave up 2 bases, with 14 bases separating them. The CDR3 loop spans 15 amino acids. Germline V CDR1 and CDR2: DFQATT, SNEGSKA (reference sequence). CDR3 loop: CSASISGTGNQPQHF. The CDR3 bases are TGCAGTGCTAGTATTTCCGGGACTGGCAATCAGCCCCAGCATTTT.

This clonotype was detected only a few times. This chain joins TRBV4-3 and TRBJ1-6, with unresolved D. Germline loops: CDR1 LGHNA, CDR2 YSLEER. There are 13 residues in the CDR3. V dropped 0 bases and J dropped 8 bases, with 5 bases sitting between them. Written as DNA, the CDR3 is TGCGCCAGCAGCCAAGAGGAGGATTCACCCCTCCACTTT. Encoded protein: CASSQEEDSPLHF.

The V gene is TRBV4-3, the J gene TRBJ2-2; D is unclear. V was pared by 0 bases and J by 1 base, with 6 bases between. The CDR3 sequence is 15 residues long. Germline V gene lookup returns CDR1 LGHNA and CDR2 YSLEER. CDR3 loop: CASSQDFGNTGELFF. The CDR3 region has the DNA TGCGCCAGCAGCCAAGATTTCGGGAACACCGGGGAGCTGTTTTTT.

This clonotype was counted between two and nine times. The gene calls are TRBV5-1 and TRBJ1-5; possible D gene TRBD1, 5 bases. The CDR3 runs 15 residues. V lost 4 bases, J lost 5 bases, and 16 bases lay in between. Germline assignment: CDR1 SGHRS and CDR2 YFSETQ. CDR3: CASSPGGSIDQPQHF. The DNA of the CDR3 is TGCGCCAGCAGCCCGGGGGGGAGCATTGATCAGCCCCAGCATTTT.

This clonotype was found many times. The V and J genes are TRBV5-1 and TRBJ2-1, with D unresolved. This CDR3 has 12 amino acids. The ends were cut back, 4 bases at V and 14 bases at J, with 16 bases in the middle. Per the germline V gene, CDR1 is SGHRS and CDR2 is YFSETQ. The CDR3 loop is CASSPDRRAKFF. The CDR3 DNA is TGCGCCAGCAGCCCGGACCGACGGGCCAAGTTCTTC.

The chain uses TRBV4-3 and TRBJ2-4; perhaps TRBD2 as D (6 bases). Germline V gene sequence: CDR1 LGHNA, CDR2 YSLEER. V was trimmed by 1 base and J by 7 bases, leaving 20 bases between them. The CDR3 loop spans 17 amino acids. The CDR3 region is CASSQVNRGSDWNIQYF. Here the CDR3 DNA reads TGCGCCAGCAGCCAAGTTAATCGGGGGAGCGACTGGAACATTCAGTACTTC.

A few counts support this clonotype. The chain links TRBV10-1 to TRBJ2-1; 14 bases are shared with TRBD2. V was clipped by 9 bases and J by 10 bases; unmatched bases: 14. The CDR3 has 16 residues. CDR1 and CDR2 from the germline V gene are WNHNN and SYGVQD (reference sequence). CDR3 region: CASLPPGTSGGSEQFF. The CDR3 DNA reads as TGCGCCAGTTTACCTCCTGGGACTAGCGGGGGCTCAGAGCAGTTCTTC.

This clonotype occurred a few times. The chain is built from TRBV19 and TRBJ2-2; D remains unclear. CDR3 length equals 12 residues. The V and J ends lost 4 bases and 5 bases respectively, with 5 bases between them. From germline, CDR1 is LNHDA and CDR2 SQIVND (reference sequence). CDR3 sequence: CASSTLTGELFF. CDR3 nucleotides: TGTGCCAGTAGTACTCTGACCGGGGAGCTGTTTTTT. Supplemented by reference TRBV19 and TRBJ2-2, the full variable domain reads DGGITQSPKYLFRKEGQNVTLSCEQNLNHDAMYWYRQDPGQGLRLIYYSQIVNDFQKGDIAEGYSVSREKKESFPLTVTSAQKNPTAFYLCASSTLTGELFFGEGSRLTVL.

This clonotype showed up just a few times. V usage is TRBV10-2 and J usage is TRBJ2-3; D possibly matches TRBD1 or TRBD2 (5 bases each). In germline, CDR1 is WSHSY, CDR2 SAAADI. Trimming stripped 6 bases from V and 6 bases from J, with 22 bases between. The CDR3 covers 16 residues. The CDR3 is CASSLHRGGATDTQYF. In DNA form, the CDR3 reads TGCGCCAGCAGCCTACATCGGGGCGGAGCCACGGATACGCAGTATTTT.

This clonotype was observed a handful of times. The chain uses TRBV3-1 and TRBJ2-5; D is ambiguous. Per germline, CDR1 LGHDT and CDR2 YNNKEL (reference sequence). V lost 3 bases, J lost 4 bases, and 12 bases lay in between. This CDR3 has 14 amino acids. The CDR3 DNA follows: TGTGCCAGCAGCCAGATGACGGGTGGAGAGACCCAGTACTTC. Amino acid sequence: CASSQMTGGETQYF.

Many counts were recorded for this clonotype. The rearrangement links TRBV11-2 to TRBJ2-3; no clear D gene. Trimming removed 5 bases from V and 3 bases from J, with 6 bases in between. The CDR3 length is 12 residues. Germline-derived CDR1 and CDR2 are SGHAT and FQNNGV. The CDR3 spells CASSRWTDTQYF. The CDR3 DNA follows: TGTGCCAGCAGCCGCTGGACAGATACGCAGTATTTT. Filled out from reference TRBV11-2 and TRBJ2-3, the complete variable domain reads EAGVAQSPRYKIIEKRQSVAFWCNPISGHATLYWYQQILGQGPKLLIQFQNNGVVDDSQLPKDRFSAERLKGVDSTLKIQPAKLEDSAVYLCASSRWTDTQYFGPGTRLTVL.

This clonotype showed up many times. V usage is TRBV3-1 and J usage is TRBJ2-2; possibly TRBD2 for D (7 bases). Germline V gene data show CDR1 as LGHDT and CDR2 as YNNKEL (reference sequence). CDR3 length: 15 amino acids. Between the trimmed V and J ends, which lost 4 bases and 5 bases, there was a span of 14 bases. The CDR3 DNA sequence: TGTGCCAGCAGCCCCGGGGGGCGTGTAACCGGGGAGCTGTTTTTT. Encoded protein: CASSPGGRVTGELFF.

This clonotype was observed many times. The chain carries TRBV6-2 or TRBV6-3 and TRBJ2-1; unclear D gene. Germline V gives CDR1 MNHEY, CDR2 SVGEGT. The V and J ends lost 6 bases and 0 bases respectively, with 6 bases between them. The CDR3 runs to 13 residues. The CDR3, as DNA: TGTGCCAGCAGGTCTAGCTCCTACAATGAGCAGTTCTTC. This gives the protein CASRSSSYNEQFF.

This clonotype was seen many times. The chain combines TRBV27 with TRBJ2-7; 7 bases are shared with TRBD2. The CDR3 is 14 amino acids. CDR1 and CDR2 (germline): MNHEY, SMNVEV (reference sequence). Trimming took 10 bases from V and 1 from J; bases not matched to a gene: 10. The CDR3 is CATSAERGSYEQYF. The CDR3 DNA reads as TGTGCCACCTCTGCCGAGCGGGGATCCTACGAGCAGTACTTC.

This clonotype has more than one count but fewer than ten. The genes are TRBV4-3 and TRBJ2-2; D is tentatively TRBD1 or TRBD2 (5 bases each). The CDR3 runs 16 residues. Germline CDR1 is LGHNA and CDR2 is YSLEER. V was shortened by 1 base and J by 7 bases, with 16 bases between the two germline ends. CDR3 DNA: TGCGCCAGCAGCCAAGTTGGGAAGAGGGGTAACGGGGAGCTGTTTTTT. Translation gives CASSQVGKRGNGELFF.

V gene TRBV12-3 or TRBV12-4 combines with J gene TRBJ2-6, with TRBD1 matching 8 bases. V was clipped by 7 bases and J by 4 bases; unmatched bases: 12. This CDR3 is built from 17 residues. As DNA, the CDR3 is TGTGCCAGCACCCTCCTGACAGGGGCTCTAGGGGCCAACGTCCTGACTTTC. This sequence encodes CASTLLTGALGANVLTF.

The chain links TRBV6-5 to TRBJ2-7, with a weak D call TRBD1 (5 bases). V was cut by 5 bases and J by 0 bases, with 11 bases left in between. Germline CDR1 reads MNHEY; CDR2 reads SVGAGI. This CDR3 has 14 residues. Here the CDR3 DNA reads TGTGCCAGCAGTGACCTACAGGCCTCCTACGAGCAGTACTTC. Its protein product is CASSDLQASYEQYF.

V usage is TRBV7-9 and J usage is TRBJ2-7; tentative D call: TRBD1 (5 bases). Between the trimmed V and J ends, which lost 5 bases and 2 bases, there was a span of 10 bases. Germline lookup yields CDR1 SEHNR and CDR2 FQNEAQ (reference sequence). The CDR3 covers 13 residues. CDR3 sequence (DNA): TGTGCCAGCAGCGGCGACAGTACCTACGAGCAGTACTTC. As protein: CASSGDSTYEQYF.

This clonotype was detected a few times. The chain carries TRBV3-1 and TRBJ2-7; weak D call: TRBD1 (6 bases). Germline V gene sequence: CDR1 LGHDT, CDR2 YNNKEL (reference sequence). Trimming pared 0 bases from V and 2 bases from J, leaving 11 bases between. The CDR3 runs to 15 residues. Here the CDR3 DNA reads TGTGCCAGCAGCCAAGAAAGGTCAGGGGCCTACGAGCAGTACTTC. This encodes CASSQERSGAYEQYF.

This clonotype was picked up a small number of times. The chain employs TRBV3-1 and TRBJ1-2; D is possibly TRBD1 (5 bases). The CDR3 spans 13 residues. V was pared by 4 bases and J by 8 bases, with 14 bases between. Per the germline V gene, CDR1 is LGHDT and CDR2 is YNNKEL (reference sequence). In DNA, the CDR3 is TGTGCCAGCAGCCCCGACCTGGGACGGGGCTACACCTTC. Its translation: CASSPDLGRGYTF.